This T cell receptor beta chain was found in a study of blood T cells in healthy people across ages. The sample, about 9.2 milliliters of peripheral blood, was drawn from each donor. Sample-barcoded 5' priming and a J-beta primer mix drove a second PCR of about 6 to 12 cycles. Each cDNA molecule carried a tag from a template-switch adaptor that contained 12 random nucleotides. TCRdb reprocessed the 5' RACE reads via MiXCR and lists one record per CDR3 protein. This sample carries approximately 1.5 million distinct CDR3 sequences, 42% of them seen once, and the ten largest clones take more than 4%. Note on this clonotype: Its antigen is unidentified.

Notes on the study in general: One million T cells yielded diversity estimates that were considered underestimates. Any changes in expanded clonotypes were possibly confounded, as donor CMV status remained unknown.

V lost 0 bases and J lost 1, with 11 bases in between. The CDR3 sequence is 16 residues long. Germline V lookup: CDR1 MNHEY, CDR2 SMNVEV (reference sequence). V gene TRBV27 combines with J gene TRBJ2-3; D uncertain. This receptor was identified in a woman younger than 35 in good health. Source material: blood. This CDR3 reads CASSLSLGYGTDTQYF. DNA for the CDR3: TGTGCCAGCAGTTTATCGCTCGGGTATGGCACAGATACGCAGTATTTT.